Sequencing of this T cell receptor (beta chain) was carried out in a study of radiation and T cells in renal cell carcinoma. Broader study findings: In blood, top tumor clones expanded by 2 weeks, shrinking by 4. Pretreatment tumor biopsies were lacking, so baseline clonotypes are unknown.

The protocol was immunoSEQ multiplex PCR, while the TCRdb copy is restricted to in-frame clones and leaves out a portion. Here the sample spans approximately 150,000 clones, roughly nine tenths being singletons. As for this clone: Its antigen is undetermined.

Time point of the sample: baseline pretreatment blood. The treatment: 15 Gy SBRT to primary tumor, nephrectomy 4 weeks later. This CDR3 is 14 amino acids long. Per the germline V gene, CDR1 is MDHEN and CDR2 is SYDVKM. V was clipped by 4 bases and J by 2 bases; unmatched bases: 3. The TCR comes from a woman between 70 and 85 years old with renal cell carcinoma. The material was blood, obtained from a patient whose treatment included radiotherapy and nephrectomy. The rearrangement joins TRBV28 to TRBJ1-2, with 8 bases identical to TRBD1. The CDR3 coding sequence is TGTGCCAGCAGTTGGGGACAGGTCAACTATGGCTACACCTTC. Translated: CASSWGQVNYGYTF.